This section outlines one T cell receptor (beta chain) sequence together with its context. Its antigen is unidentified. Individual cDNA molecules had unique molecular identifiers attached to them by the library. MiXCR, applied by TCRdb to the RACE reads, yields one record per CDR3 protein. The sample lists roughly 72,000 distinct CDR3 sequences, 9% to 12% occurring once. Specified time point: patch test 1, 2 weeks after DPC sensitization. Sample treatment: therapeutic diphenylcyclopropenone sensitization with weekly scalp DPC. The sample originates from a study of human T cells and chemical hapten exposure. Study-wide background: Patches that contained 0.01% DPC were applied to the upper back and read at 6 days.

Per germline, CDR1 MDHEN and CDR2 SYDVKM. This CDR3 has 14 amino acids. Deletions cut 6 bases from V and 0 bases from J, with 8 bases between. Study results and caveats: Relative to controls, expanded TCRs formed significantly more large CDR3 similarity clusters. Counts of TCRs above 1 in 1000 frequency stayed unchanged with DPC sensitization.

This chain links TRBV28 with TRBJ1-4; D call uncertain. The receptor comes from a woman in her forties or fifties with alopecia areata. Some clones in this sample may be carry-over from other donors' samples. The specimen comprised whole blood, sampled in connection with sensitization to the hapten diphenylcyclopropenone (DPC). The DNA for the CDR3 is TGTGCCAGCAGGCAGGTGACAACTAATGAAAAACTGTTTTTT. It encodes CASRQVTTNEKLFF. The full variable domain, rest sourced from reference TRBV28 and TRBJ1-4, is DVKVTQSSRYLVKRTGEKVFLECVQDMDHENMFWYRQDPGLGLRLIYFSYDVKMKEKGDIPEGYSVSREKKERFSLILESASTNQTSMYLCASRQVTTNEKLFFGSGTQLSVL.